Following are 19 T cell receptor beta chains from one sample sequenced in a study of cytomegalovirus exposure and HLA in healthy donors. Clones were sequenced by immunoSEQ multiplex PCR, and TCRdb holds only the in-frame ones, with some missing. The sample comprises roughly 64,000 clones, roughly 94% of which are singletons, and 5.8% rests with the top ten. The sample was PBMCs. The receptors were gathered from a woman between 18 and 29 years old in good health and CMV-seropositive.

This rearrangement joins TRBV18 to TRBJ2-1, with D tentatively TRBD1 (6 bases). V was clipped by 1 base and J by 6 bases, with 10 bases between them. Germline V gene data show CDR1 as KGHSH and CDR2 as LQKENI. CDR3 length: 14 amino acids. The CDR3 reads CASSPQRGGNEQFF. The CDR3 region has the DNA TGTGCCAGCTCACCACAGCGAGGGGGCAATGAGCAGTTCTTC.

The rearrangement links TRBV28 to TRBJ1-4; 11 bases are a match to TRBD1. Germline V lookup: CDR1 MDHEN, CDR2 SYDVKM. V was pared by 1 base and J by 2 bases, with 12 bases of the junction left unmatched. The length of the CDR3 is 20 residues. CDR3 in amino acids: CASSLSTGQGGFSTNEKLFF. Written as DNA, the CDR3 is TGTGCCAGCAGTTTATCCACGGGACAGGGGGGATTCTCGACTAATGAAAAACTGTTTTTT. The whole variable domain, remainder taken from reference TRBV28 and TRBJ1-4, is DVKVTQSSRYLVKRTGEKVFLECVQDMDHENMFWYRQDPGLGLRLIYFSYDVKMKEKGDIPEGYSVSREKKERFSLILESASTNQTSMYLCASSLSTGQGGFSTNEKLFFGSGTQLSVL.

This clone was observed once. The V and J genes are TRBV6-5 and TRBJ2-1, with TRBD2 matching 8 bases. Germline V gene sequence: CDR1 MNHEY, CDR2 SVGAGI. CDR3 length equals 16 residues. With V trimmed by 2 bases and J by 8 bases, 11 bases remained unmatched. The CDR3 DNA is TGTGCCAGCAGTTACGATCCCGGGGGGGCGCGTGATGAGCAGTTCTTC. It is translated as CASSYDPGGARDEQFF.

This clone was picked up one time. This chain uses TRBV30 with TRBJ1-2; 11 bases align to TRBD1. V shed 5 bases, J shed 3 bases, and the junction held 5 bases outside the gene matches. Per the germline V gene, CDR1 is GTSNPN and CDR2 is SVGIG (reference sequence). The CDR3 covers 14 residues. CDR3 region: CAWSPGQGDYGYTF. The DNA for the CDR3 is TGTGCCTGGTCCCCGGGACAGGGGGACTATGGCTACACCTTC.

This clone occurred once. The V and J genes are TRBV7-3 and TRBJ2-3; D may be TRBD2 (6 bases). CDR1 SGHTA and CDR2 FQGTGA come from the germline V gene. The germline V and J ends were trimmed by 6 bases and 3 bases, with 16 bases remaining between them. The CDR3 is 15 residues long. This CDR3 reads CASSRLGGVTDTQYF. CDR3 DNA: TGTGCCAGCAGTCGCTTAGGCGGGGTGACAGATACGCAGTATTTT.

V and J are TRBV7-2 and TRBJ2-3, with 7 positions matching TRBD2. V shed 3 bases, J shed 7 bases, and the junction held 10 bases outside the gene matches. Germline V lookup: CDR1 SGHTA, CDR2 FQGNSA. The CDR3 contains 15 residues. CDR3 DNA sequence: TGTGCCAGCAGCTTGGGGAGAGCGGGGTATCATACGCAGTATTTT. Its protein product is CASSLGRAGYHTQYF.

This rearrangement joins TRBV11-3 to TRBJ2-1, with D tentatively TRBD1 (5 bases). Trimming stripped 0 bases from V and 4 bases from J, with 10 bases between. The CDR3 sequence is 15 residues long. The germline gives CDR1 SGHNT, CDR2 YENEEA. In DNA form, the CDR3 reads TGTGCCAGCAGCTTAGATGGGGCTGGTTACAATGAGCAGTTCTTC. Protein sequence: CASSLDGAGYNEQFF.

The chain joins TRBV6-6 to TRBJ2-3; 9 bases agree with TRBD2. Germline V lookup: CDR1 MNHNY, CDR2 SVGAGI (reference sequence). The trim removed 2 bases at V and 3 bases at J, leaving 6 bases unmatched. This CDR3 has 16 amino acids. The CDR3 here is CASSYGSSGITDTQYF. For the CDR3, the DNA is TGTGCCAGCAGTTACGGGTCTAGCGGGATAACAGATACGCAGTATTTT.

J is TRBJ1-2 and V is TRBV4-1; D unresolved. The germline V gene has CDR1 MGHRA and CDR2 YSYEKL. The CDR3 runs 15 residues. Trimming shortened V by 2 bases and J by 5 bases, and 15 bases separated the two germline ends. The CDR3 is CASSQIRGVIYGYTF. The CDR3, as DNA: TGCGCCAGCAGCCAAATCCGGGGAGTCATTTATGGCTACACCTTC.

This sequence joins TRBV6-4 and TRBJ2-7; possibly TRBD1 for D (5 bases). The CDR3 is made up of 13 amino acids. The germline V gene encodes CDR1 MRHNA and CDR2 SNTAGT. Trimming removed 0 bases at V and 6 bases at J, with 9 bases between. This CDR3 is CASSDSMQGEQYF. The CDR3 DNA is TGTGCCAGCAGTGACTCGATGCAGGGCGAGCAGTACTTC.

V is TRBV7-2 and J is TRBJ2-3, with D perhaps TRBD2 (5 bases). CDR3 size: 17 residues. In germline, CDR1 is SGHTA, CDR2 FQGNSA. V was shortened by 3 bases and J by 1 base, with 17 bases between the two germline ends. In nucleotides, the CDR3 is TGTGCCAGCAGCTTCGGAAGCGGCCCTGATCGCACAGATACGCAGTATTTT. Its protein product is CASSFGSGPDRTDTQYF.

This sequence joins TRBV30 and TRBJ2-2; 7 bases align to TRBD2. V dropped 0 bases and J dropped 4; count of bases not matched to a gene: 8. Per germline, CDR1 GTSNPN and CDR2 SVGIG (reference sequence). The CDR3 length is 16 residues. The CDR3 DNA is TGTGCCTGGAGTGTATCCGGGGGGTTAGCCACCGGGGAGCTGTTTTTT. Its protein is CAWSVSGGLATGELFF.

The chain is built from TRBV6-1 and TRBJ2-2; D perhaps matches TRBD2 (6 bases). The CDR3 is 13 residues long. Looked up from germline, CDR1 is MNHNS and CDR2 is SASEGT. The V and J ends lost 6 bases and 5 bases respectively, with 10 bases between them. The CDR3 protein is CASSSGDTGELFF. Here the CDR3 DNA reads TGTGCCAGCAGCTCGGGAGATACCGGGGAGCTGTTTTTT.

The chain joins TRBV27 to TRBJ1-5; 7 bases map to TRBD1. Germline CDR1 reads MNHEY; CDR2 reads SMNVEV (reference sequence). V shed 6 bases, J shed 5 bases, and the junction held 7 bases outside the gene matches. This CDR3 spans 14 amino acids. The CDR3 sequence is CASRETGPYQPQHF. The CDR3 DNA reads as TGTGCCAGCAGGGAGACAGGGCCTTATCAGCCCCAGCATTTT.

For the CDR3, the DNA is TGTGCCAGCAGTGCACTCACAGGGGACTATGGCTACACCTTC. Protein: CASSALTGDYGYTF. V gene TRBV2 combines with J gene TRBJ1-2; 7 bases map to TRBD1. CDR1 and CDR2 from the germline V gene are SNHLY and FYNNEI. V was clipped by 4 bases and J by 3 bases; unmatched bases: 5. There are 14 residues in the CDR3.

The chain recombines TRBV6-4 with TRBJ2-1, with 9 nucleotides matching TRBD2. J lost 9 bases, V lost 2 bases, and 8 bases had no gene match. Germline loops: CDR1 MRHNA, CDR2 SNTAGT. The CDR3 is made up of 15 amino acids. The CDR3 nucleotides read TGTGCCAGCAGTGACGTTCCTAGCGGGGTTGCTGAGCAGTTCTTC. It specifies CASSDVPSGVAEQFF.

This chain uses TRBV6-4 with TRBJ2-1; 10 nucleotides agree with TRBD2. V gave up 2 bases and J gave up 15 bases; unmatched junction bases: 10. CDR1 and CDR2 (germline): MRHNA, SNTAGT. This CDR3 has 14 amino acids. This CDR3 is CASSDGLAGEKRFF. The CDR3 nucleotides are TGTGCCAGCAGTGACGGGCTAGCGGGGGAAAAGCGGTTCTTC.

This sequence joins TRBV7-9 and TRBJ2-1, with TRBD2 as a possible D gene (5 bases). The germline gives CDR1 SEHNR, CDR2 FQNEAQ (reference sequence). V was trimmed by 4 bases and J by 6 bases, leaving 10 bases between them. CDR3 size: 13 residues. CDR3 nucleotides: TGTGCCAGCAGCTCAACTAGTTTCAATGAGCAGTTCTTC. It is translated as CASSSTSFNEQFF.

V gene TRBV6-1 combines with J gene TRBJ1-5; D call uncertain. The CDR3 length is 14 residues. Germline CDR1 MNHNS, CDR2 SASEGT. The V end lost 5 bases, the J end lost 5 bases, and 13 bases lay between the germline ends. The chain's CDR3 is CASSIVMVDQPQHF. The CDR3 nucleotides read TGTGCCAGCAGTATAGTGATGGTCGATCAGCCCCAGCATTTT.